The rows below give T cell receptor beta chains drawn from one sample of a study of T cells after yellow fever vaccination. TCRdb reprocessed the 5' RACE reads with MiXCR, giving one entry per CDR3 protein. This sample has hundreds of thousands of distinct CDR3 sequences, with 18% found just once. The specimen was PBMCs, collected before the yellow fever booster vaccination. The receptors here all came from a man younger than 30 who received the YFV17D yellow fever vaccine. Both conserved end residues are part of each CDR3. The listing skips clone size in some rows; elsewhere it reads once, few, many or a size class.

CDR3 protein: CASRPRGSGANVLTF
J gene: TRBJ2-6
clone size: few
V gene: TRBV5-6
CDR3 length: 15

CDR3 protein: CASSPTGYEQYF
J gene: TRBJ2-7
clone size: many
V gene: TRBV12-3/TRBV12-4
CDR3 length: 12

CDR3 protein: CASTQWTSYGYTF
J gene: TRBJ1-2
clone size: few
V gene: TRBV9
CDR3 length: 13

CDR3 protein: CASSPPGASGNEQFF
J gene: TRBJ2-1
clone size: .
V gene: TRBV7-9
CDR3 length: 15

CDR3 protein: CATLHNWDRADTQYF
J gene: TRBJ2-3
clone size: .
V gene: TRBV6-2/TRBV6-3
CDR3 length: 15

CDR3 protein: CASSPPAQGQETQYF
J gene: TRBJ2-5
clone size: .
V gene: TRBV18
CDR3 length: 15

CDR3 protein: CASKTSPISVETQYF
J gene: TRBJ2-5
clone size: .
V gene: TRBV2
CDR3 length: 15

CDR3 protein: CASSLVQWGYTF
J gene: TRBJ1-2
clone size: few
V gene: TRBV7-9
CDR3 length: 12

CDR3 protein: CASTGVSYNEQFF
J gene: TRBJ2-1
clone size: .
V gene: TRBV7-9
CDR3 length: 13

CDR3 protein: CATSVKSTGELFF
J gene: TRBJ2-2
clone size: few
V gene: TRBV24-1
CDR3 length: 13

CDR3 protein: CASSSDPRDSTGELFF
J gene: TRBJ2-2
clone size: .
V gene: TRBV27
CDR3 length: 16

CDR3 protein: CSVQGAGMGTDTQYF
J gene: TRBJ2-3
clone size: few
V gene: TRBV29-1
CDR3 length: 15

CDR3 protein: CASSQDLLRNEQFF
J gene: TRBJ2-1
clone size: few
V gene: TRBV4-2
CDR3 length: 14

CDR3 protein: CASSLSNGGELFF
J gene: TRBJ2-2
clone size: many
V gene: TRBV27
CDR3 length: 13

CDR3 protein: CASSQVGAVEQFF
J gene: TRBJ2-1
clone size: .
V gene: TRBV4-1
CDR3 length: 13

CDR3 protein: CASSPSTSGGAAGELFF
J gene: TRBJ2-2
clone size: .
V gene: TRBV7-6
CDR3 length: 17

CDR3 protein: CASSRGHNSYNEQFF
J gene: TRBJ2-1
clone size: .
V gene: TRBV4-2
CDR3 length: 15

CDR3 protein: CATAPSSYNSPLHF
J gene: TRBJ1-6
clone size: once
V gene: TRBV24-1
CDR3 length: 14

CDR3 protein: CASSLVVGSNQPQHF
J gene: TRBJ1-5
clone size: few
V gene: TRBV7-2
CDR3 length: 15

CDR3 protein: CASSPLKEKLFF
J gene: TRBJ1-4
clone size: few
V gene: TRBV4-2
CDR3 length: 12

CDR3 protein: CASSEERETQYF
J gene: TRBJ2-5
clone size: .
V gene: TRBV6-2/TRBV6-3
CDR3 length: 12

CDR3 protein: CASSYFGMNTEAFF
J gene: TRBJ1-1
clone size: .
V gene: TRBV6-5
CDR3 length: 14

CDR3 protein: CASSSDGSRAFF
J gene: TRBJ2-1
clone size: .
V gene: TRBV7-2
CDR3 length: 12

CDR3 protein: CASSLYATGQNYGYTF
J gene: TRBJ1-2
clone size: few
V gene: TRBV27
CDR3 length: 16

CDR3 protein: CASGPLQGWETQYF
J gene: TRBJ2-5
clone size: .
V gene: TRBV12-5
CDR3 length: 14

CDR3 protein: CSARGQGPYEQYF
J gene: TRBJ2-7
clone size: .
V gene: TRBV20-1
CDR3 length: 13

CDR3 protein: CATSGYDTQYF
J gene: TRBJ2-3
clone size: few
V gene: TRBV24-1
CDR3 length: 11

CDR3 protein: CSAADRADTEAFF
J gene: TRBJ1-1
clone size: few
V gene: TRBV20-1
CDR3 length: 13

CDR3 protein: CASRTGTEQFF
J gene: TRBJ2-1
clone size: few
V gene: TRBV4-1
CDR3 length: 11

CDR3 protein: CASTGDRGDSPLHF
J gene: TRBJ1-6
clone size: .
V gene: TRBV7-9
CDR3 length: 14

CDR3 protein: CASSSRSKGEIYNEQFF
J gene: TRBJ2-1
clone size: few
V gene: TRBV4-3
CDR3 length: 17

CDR3 protein: CSAPGTVETQYF
J gene: TRBJ2-5
clone size: few
V gene: TRBV20-1
CDR3 length: 12

CDR3 protein: CASSDSVDYEQYF
J gene: TRBJ2-7
clone size: .
V gene: TRBV6-2/TRBV6-3
CDR3 length: 13

CDR3 protein: CASSPRQGITEAFF
J gene: TRBJ1-1
clone size: .
V gene: TRBV7-2
CDR3 length: 14

CDR3 protein: CASSSRGGPTSAQPQHF
J gene: TRBJ1-5
clone size: few
V gene: TRBV7-2
CDR3 length: 17

CDR3 protein: CASSLEIPDEQYF
J gene: TRBJ2-7
clone size: many
V gene: TRBV5-1
CDR3 length: 13

CDR3 protein: CASSTRSGTGGVNYGYTF
J gene: TRBJ1-2
clone size: few
V gene: TRBV12-3/TRBV12-4
CDR3 length: 18

CDR3 protein: CASRRAGGTDTQYF
J gene: TRBJ2-3
clone size: .
V gene: TRBV12-3/TRBV12-4
CDR3 length: 14

CDR3 protein: CAISESGGGNQPQHF
J gene: TRBJ1-5
clone size: .
V gene: TRBV10-3
CDR3 length: 15